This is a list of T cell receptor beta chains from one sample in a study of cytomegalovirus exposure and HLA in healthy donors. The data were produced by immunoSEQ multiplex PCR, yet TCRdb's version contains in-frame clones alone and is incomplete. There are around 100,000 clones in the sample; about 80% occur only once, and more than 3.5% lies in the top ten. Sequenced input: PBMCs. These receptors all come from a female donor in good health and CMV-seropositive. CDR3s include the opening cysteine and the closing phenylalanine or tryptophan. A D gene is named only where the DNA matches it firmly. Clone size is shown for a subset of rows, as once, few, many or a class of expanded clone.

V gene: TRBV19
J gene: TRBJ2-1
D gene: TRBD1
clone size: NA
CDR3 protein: CASSPDRDNEQFF
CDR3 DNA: TGTGCCAGTAGCCCCGACAGGGACAATGAGCAGTTCTTC

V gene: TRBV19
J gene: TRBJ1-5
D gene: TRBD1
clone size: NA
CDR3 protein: CASTDRAYQPQHF
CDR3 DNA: TGTGCCAGTACGGACAGGGCCTATCAGCCCCAGCATTTT

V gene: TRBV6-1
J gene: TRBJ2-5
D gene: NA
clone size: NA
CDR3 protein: CASSEKVRGQETQYF
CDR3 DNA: TGTGCCAGCAGTGAAAAGGTCAGGGGACAAGAGACCCAGTACTTC

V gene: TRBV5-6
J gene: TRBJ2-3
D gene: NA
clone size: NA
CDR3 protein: CASSRRGGRQSDTQYF
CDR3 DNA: TGTGCCAGCAGCCGTAGGGGTGGCAGGCAGTCAGATACGCAGTATTTT

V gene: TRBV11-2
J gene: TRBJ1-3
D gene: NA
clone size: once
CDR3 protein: CASSLGGGDSGNTIYF
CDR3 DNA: TGTGCCAGCAGCTTAGGGGGAGGCGACTCTGGAAACACCATATATTTT

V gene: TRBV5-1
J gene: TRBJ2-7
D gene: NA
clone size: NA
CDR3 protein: CASSPQISYEQYF
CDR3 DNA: TGCGCCAGCAGCCCACAGATCTCCTACGAGCAGTACTTC

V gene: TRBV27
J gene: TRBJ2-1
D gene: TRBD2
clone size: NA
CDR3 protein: CASSSLRGAYNEQFF
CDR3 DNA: TGTGCCAGCAGTTCCCTGCGGGGGGCCTACAATGAGCAGTTCTTC

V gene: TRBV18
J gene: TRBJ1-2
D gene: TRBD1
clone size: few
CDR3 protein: CASSPYNRGQAGYTF
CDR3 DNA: TGTGCCAGCTCACCATACAACAGGGGGCAGGCCGGCTACACCTTC

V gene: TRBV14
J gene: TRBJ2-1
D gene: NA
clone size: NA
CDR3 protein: CASSLLTGSYNEQFF
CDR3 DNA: TGTGCCAGCAGCCTTCTGACAGGATCCTACAATGAGCAGTTCTTC

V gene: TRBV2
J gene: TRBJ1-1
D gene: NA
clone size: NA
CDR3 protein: CAGKQALNTEAFF
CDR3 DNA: TGTGCCGGCAAACAGGCGCTGAACACTGAAGCTTTCTTT

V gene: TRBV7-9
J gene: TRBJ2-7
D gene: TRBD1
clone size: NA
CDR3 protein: CSSSSASGQGTYEQYF
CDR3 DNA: TGTTCCAGCAGCTCGGCCTCCGGACAGGGGACCTACGAGCAGTACTTC

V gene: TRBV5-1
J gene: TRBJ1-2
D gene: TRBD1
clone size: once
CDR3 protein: CASSLGDRANYGYTF
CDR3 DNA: TGCGCCAGCAGCTTGGGGGACAGAGCTAACTATGGCTACACCTTC

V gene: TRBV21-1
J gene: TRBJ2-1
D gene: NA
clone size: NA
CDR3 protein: CASSKASGTSGRYNEQFF
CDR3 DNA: TGTGCCAGCAGCAAAGCCTCGGGGACTAGCGGGAGGTACAATGAGCAGTTCTTC

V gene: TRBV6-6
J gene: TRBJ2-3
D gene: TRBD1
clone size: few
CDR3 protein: CASRDRAPDTQYF
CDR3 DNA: TGTGCCAGCCGCGACAGGGCCCCAGATACGCAGTATTTT

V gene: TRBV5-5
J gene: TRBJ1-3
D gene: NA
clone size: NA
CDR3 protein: CASRSGGATGNTIYF
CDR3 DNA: TGTGCCAGCCGATCTGGGGGGGCGACTGGAAACACCATATATTTT

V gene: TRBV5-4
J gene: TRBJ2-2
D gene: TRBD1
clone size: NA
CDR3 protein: CASSPTGGPTGELFF
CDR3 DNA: TGTGCCAGCAGCCCGACAGGGGGCCCCACCGGGGAGCTGTTTTTT

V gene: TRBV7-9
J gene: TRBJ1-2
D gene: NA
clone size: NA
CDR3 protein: CSSSSNYGYTF
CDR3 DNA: TGTTCCAGCAGCTCAAATTATGGCTACACCTTC

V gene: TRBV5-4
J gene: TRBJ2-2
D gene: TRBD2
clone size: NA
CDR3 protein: CASSPSSGTNTGELFF
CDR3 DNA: TGTGCCAGCAGCCCCTCCAGCGGGACGAACACCGGGGAGCTGTTTTTT

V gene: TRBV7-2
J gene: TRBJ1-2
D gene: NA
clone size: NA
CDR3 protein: CASSRSWTANYGYTF
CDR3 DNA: TGTGCCAGCAGCCGATCCTGGACAGCGAACTATGGCTACACCTTC

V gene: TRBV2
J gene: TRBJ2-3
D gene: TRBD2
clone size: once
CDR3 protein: CASSQNGGRVDTQYF
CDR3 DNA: TGTGCCAGCAGCCAAAACGGGGGGAGGGTGGATACGCAGTATTTT

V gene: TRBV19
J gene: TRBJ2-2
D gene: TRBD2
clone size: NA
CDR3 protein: CASSRGGSNTGELFF
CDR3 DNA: TGTGCCAGTTCCCGCGGGGGTTCGAACACCGGGGAGCTGTTTTTT

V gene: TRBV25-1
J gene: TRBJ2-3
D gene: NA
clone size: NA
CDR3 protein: CASSSQGSLYF
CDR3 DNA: TGTGCCAGCAGCTCCCAGGGCAGTCTGTATTTT

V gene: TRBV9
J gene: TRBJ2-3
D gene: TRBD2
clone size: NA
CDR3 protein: CASSVGVSGRGEDTQYF
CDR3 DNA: TGTGCCAGCAGCGTAGGTGTTAGCGGGAGAGGGGAAGATACGCAGTATTTT

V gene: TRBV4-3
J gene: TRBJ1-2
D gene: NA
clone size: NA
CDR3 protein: CASSLGQNNYGYTF
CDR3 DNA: TGCGCCAGCAGCCTAGGACAGAATAACTATGGCTACACCTTC

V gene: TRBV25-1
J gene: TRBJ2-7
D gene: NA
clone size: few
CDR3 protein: CASSSTGPSKYEQYF
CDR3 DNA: TGTGCCAGCAGCTCGACAGGTCCCAGTAAGTACGAGCAGTACTTC